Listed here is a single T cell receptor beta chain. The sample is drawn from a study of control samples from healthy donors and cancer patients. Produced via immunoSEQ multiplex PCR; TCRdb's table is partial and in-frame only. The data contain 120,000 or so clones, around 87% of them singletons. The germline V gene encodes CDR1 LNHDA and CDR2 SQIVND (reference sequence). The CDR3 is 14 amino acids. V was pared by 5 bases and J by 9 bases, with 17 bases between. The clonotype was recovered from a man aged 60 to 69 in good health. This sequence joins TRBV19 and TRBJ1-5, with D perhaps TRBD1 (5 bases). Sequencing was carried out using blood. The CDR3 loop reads CASSYAEGKWPQHF. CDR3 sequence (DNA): TGTGCCAGTAGTTACGCGGAGGGGAAATGGCCCCAGCATTTT.